This is a list of T cell receptor beta chains from one sample in a study of human T cells and chemical hapten exposure. MiXCR was run by TCRdb on the RACE reads, yielding one entry per CDR3 protein. The data show some 400,000 distinct CDR3 sequences, roughly 5.3% seen once. Source: whole blood, taken in connection with sensitization to the hapten diphenylcyclopropenone (DPC). The receptors were gathered from a woman aged 50 to 65 with alopecia areata. Some clones in this sample may be carry-over from other donors' samples. CDR3s include the opening cysteine and the closing phenylalanine or tryptophan. The D gene is left open where the match is weak. Clone sizes are given selectively: once, few, many, or a class where the clone is expanded.

length,D,size,V,J,CDR3,DNA
13,.,many,TRBV12-3/TRBV12-4,TRBJ2-2,CASSFPGTGELFF,TGTGCCAGCAGTTTCCCAGGGACCGGGGAGCTGTTTTTT
12,TRBD1,many,TRBV9,TRBJ1-2,CASRTGDHDYTF,TGTGCCAGCAGGACAGGGGACCATGACTACACCTTC
14,TRBD1,many,TRBV27,TRBJ2-7,CASSYGQGSYEQYF,TGTGCCAGCAGTTACGGACAGGGGAGCTACGAGCAGTACTTC
15,TRBD1,few,TRBV5-1,TRBJ2-7,CASSSMAGTAYEQYF,TGCGCCAGCAGCTCCATGGCCGGGACAGCCTACGAGCAGTACTTC
14,.,.,TRBV28,TRBJ1-3,CASRKQTTGNTIYF,TGTGCCAGCCGAAAACAGACTACTGGAAACACCATATATTTT
15,TRBD1,many,TRBV7-9,TRBJ1-2,CASSLGGQGRNGYTF,TGTGCCAGCAGCTTAGGGGGACAGGGACGAAATGGCTACACCTTC
13,TRBD1,.,TRBV3-1,TRBJ2-7,CASSQVRGRGQYF,TGTGCCAGCAGCCAAGTCAGGGGGCGAGGGCAGTACTTC
15,.,many,TRBV12-1,TRBJ2-1,CASSPERGGDNEQFF,TGTGCCAGCAGCCCTGAGCGGGGTGGAGACAATGAGCAGTTCTTC
12,.,.,TRBV29-1,TRBJ1-1,CSVATWGTEAFF,TGCAGCGTTGCAACGTGGGGGACTGAAGCTTTCTTT
15,TRBD1,many,TRBV2,TRBJ1-5,CASNRDRDVGQPQHF,TGTGCCAGCAACCGGGACAGGGATGTTGGTCAGCCCCAGCATTTT
13,.,many,TRBV29-1,TRBJ1-5,CSVAQAVDQPQHF,TGCAGCGTGGCCCAGGCGGTAGATCAGCCCCAGCATTTT
14,TRBD2,many,TRBV6-1,TRBJ2-2,CASQLAEGTGELFF,TGTGCCAGTCAGCTAGCGGAGGGCACCGGGGAGCTGTTTTTT
13,.,few,TRBV15,TRBJ2-2,CATGRPNTGELFF,TGTGCCACCGGCAGGCCGAACACCGGGGAGCTGTTTTTT
17,.,few,TRBV3-1,TRBJ1-3,CASSQGVAGLSGNTIYF,TGTGCCAGCAGCCAAGGTGTCGCAGGGCTGTCTGGAAACACCATATATTTT
12,TRBD2,.,TRBV28,TRBJ2-3,CASNSGSYTQYF,TGTGCCAGCAATAGCGGGAGCTATACGCAGTATTTT
14,.,few,TRBV28,TRBJ2-7,CASSLAGTQYEQYF,TGTGCCAGCAGTTTAGCAGGGACCCAGTACGAGCAGTACTTC
16,.,few,TRBV27,TRBJ1-6,CASSPRGAAYNSPLHF,TGTGCCAGCAGTCCCCGTGGAGCCGCCTATAATTCACCCCTCCACTTT
14,.,.,TRBV20-1,TRBJ1-6,CSASSRVKNSPLHF,TGCAGTGCTAGTTCCCGGGTCAAAAATTCACCCCTCCACTTT
17,.,.,TRBV2,TRBJ2-6,CASSAGVRGSGANVLTF,TGTGCCAGCAGCGCAGGGGTGCGGGGGTCTGGGGCCAACGTCCTGACTTTC
12,.,many,TRBV6-6,TRBJ1-1,CASSYDRIEAFF,TGTGCCAGCAGCTACGACAGGATCGAAGCTTTCTTT
15,.,many,TRBV5-1,TRBJ2-4,CASSTDIAAKNIQYF,TGCGCCAGCAGCACTGACATCGCAGCCAAAAACATTCAGTACTTC
14,TRBD1,many,TRBV7-9,TRBJ1-4,CASSSGTGDEKLFF,TGTGCCAGCAGCTCCGGGACAGGGGATGAAAAACTGTTTTTT
19,TRBD2,.,TRBV7-8,TRBJ2-5,CASTMGGGGAPWSEETQYF,TGTGCCAGCACTATGGGCGGGGGGGGCGCCCCGTGGAGCGAGGAGACCCAGTACTTC
15,.,many,TRBV7-9,TRBJ2-1,CASSLRGRSVDEQFF,TGTGCCAGCAGCCTAAGGGGACGCTCGGTCGATGAGCAGTTCTTC
16,.,many,TRBV5-6,TRBJ2-7,CASSRGPESGAYEQYF,TGTGCCAGCAGCCGGGGGCCGGAGAGCGGAGCCTACGAGCAGTACTTC
15,.,few,TRBV20-1,TRBJ2-7,CSARDIRGLGYEQYF,TGCAGTGCTAGAGATATCAGGGGCTTGGGATACGAGCAGTACTTC
16,TRBD1,few,TRBV4-2,TRBJ1-6,CASSHRQGAGVSPLHF,TGTGCCAGCAGTCACAGGCAGGGGGCCGGTGTGTCACCCCTCCACTTT
15,TRBD1,many,TRBV9,TRBJ2-7,CASSVATGETYEQYF,TGTGCCAGCAGCGTAGCTACAGGGGAAACCTACGAGCAGTACTTC
14,.,many,TRBV5-5,TRBJ2-5,CASSLSQGSETQYF,TGTGCCAGCAGCTTGTCTCAAGGTTCTGAGACCCAGTACTTC
15,TRBD1,many,TRBV12-3/TRBV12-4,TRBJ1-4,CASRLSQGRSEKLFF,TGTGCCAGCAGATTATCACAGGGGAGGAGTGAAAAACTGTTTTTT
15,TRBD1,.,TRBV5-1,TRBJ1-1,CASSFSDRDNTEAFF,TGCGCCAGCAGCTTTAGCGACAGGGATAACACTGAAGCTTTCTTT
13,.,many,TRBV29-1,TRBJ2-7,CSVEGGAPYEQYF,TGCAGCGTTGAAGGGGGGGCACCATACGAGCAGTACTTC
11,.,few,TRBV12-3/TRBV12-4,TRBJ1-1,CASSPLSEAFF,TGTGCCAGCAGCCCCTTGAGTGAAGCTTTCTTT
15,.,few,TRBV29-1,TRBJ2-1,CSVSPGGTGNNEQFF,TGCAGCGTGTCCCCGGGGGGGACAGGAAACAATGAGCAGTTCTTC
12,.,few,TRBV10-3,TRBJ2-5,CAISPGKETQYF,TGTGCCATCAGCCCGGGAAAAGAGACCCAGTACTTC
16,.,.,TRBV20-1,TRBJ1-6,CSARGAGSSYNSPLHF,TGCAGTGCCCGAGGGGCAGGGAGCTCCTATAATTCACCCCTCCACTTT
14,.,many,TRBV11-2,TRBJ2-1,CASSLDYQHNEQFF,TGTGCCAGCAGCTTAGATTATCAACACAATGAGCAGTTCTTC
14,TRBD2,few,TRBV4-2,TRBJ2-7,CASSPLAETYEQYF,TGTGCCAGCAGCCCTCTAGCGGAGACCTACGAGCAGTACTTC
15,.,few,TRBV12-3/TRBV12-4,TRBJ2-1,CASRAGPSSYNEQFF,TGTGCCAGCAGGGCGGGGCCTAGCTCCTACAATGAGCAGTTCTTC
13,.,.,TRBV10-3,TRBJ1-5,CAISESGGQPQHF,TGTGCCATCAGTGAGTCGGGGGGGCAGCCCCAGCATTTT
14,TRBD1,few,TRBV20-1,TRBJ1-5,CSARVDRGQQPQHF,TGCAGTGCTAGAGTGGACAGGGGCCAACAGCCCCAGCATTTT
14,TRBD1,many,TRBV7-2,TRBJ2-5,CASSLRTGAETQYF,TGTGCCAGCAGCCTTCGGACAGGTGCAGAGACCCAGTACTTC
16,TRBD2,many,TRBV7-6,TRBJ2-1,CASSLGGRESYNEQFF,TGTGCCAGCAGCTTAGGTGGGCGGGAGAGCTACAATGAGCAGTTCTTC
12,.,.,TRBV7-8,TRBJ1-1,CASTADPAEAFF,TGTGCCAGCACCGCAGACCCCGCTGAAGCTTTCTTT
14,.,few,TRBV9,TRBJ2-5,CASSPRETVATQYF,TGTGCCAGCAGCCCCCGTGAGACGGTGGCGACCCAGTACTTC
13,TRBD2,many,TRBV29-1,TRBJ2-1,CSVDMLAGVEQFF,TGCAGCGTTGATATGCTAGCGGGAGTTGAGCAGTTCTTC
13,.,.,TRBV7-8,TRBJ1-6,CASSTQGSAPLHF,TGTGCCAGCAGCACCCAGGGTTCAGCACCCCTCCACTTT
12,.,many,TRBV29-1,TRBJ2-4,CSVETAKNIQYF,TGCAGCGTTGAAACAGCCAAAAACATTCAGTACTTC
16,TRBD2,.,TRBV3-1,TRBJ2-2,CASSQRLAGNTGELFF,TGTGCCAGCAGCCAACGGCTAGCGGGGAACACCGGGGAGCTGTTTTTT
13,.,few,TRBV2,TRBJ1-4,CASSDYLREKLFF,TGTGCCAGCAGTGATTATTTACGTGAAAAACTGTTTTTT
14,TRBD1,few,TRBV28,TRBJ2-7,CAREILDRGDEQYF,TGTGCCAGAGAGATCCTGGACAGGGGCGACGAGCAGTACTTC
15,TRBD1,many,TRBV27,TRBJ1-2,CASSSRQGVSYGYTF,TGTGCCAGCAGTTCCCGACAGGGGGTTTCCTATGGCTACACCTTC
12,.,many,TRBV5-1,TRBJ2-3,CASSLTALPQYF,TGCGCCAGCAGCTTGACCGCGCTCCCGCAGTATTTT
14,.,.,TRBV5-1,TRBJ1-4,CASSLVGLNEKLFF,TGCGCCAGCAGCTTGGTAGGGCTTAATGAAAAACTGTTTTTT
14,.,many,TRBV27,TRBJ2-5,CASSPRTVGKTQYF,TGTGCCAGCAGTCCGAGGACAGTGGGAAAGACCCAGTACTTC